This T cell receptor beta chain stems from a study of stem cell transplantation in POMP-related autoinflammatory disease. This table comes from immunoSEQ multiplex PCR, and its TCRdb copy is limited to in-frame clones, with some not included. The sample holds 30,000 or so clones, around 90% seen once. This TCR was sampled from a human donor with POMP-related autoinflammation and immune dysregulation (PRAID). The source material was CD4+ T cells from PBMCs, sampled before stem cell transplantation.

The CDR3 sequence is CASSSDSYGYTF. The CDR3 DNA reads TGTGCCAGCAGCTCCGACAGCTATGGCTACACCTTC. The chain links TRBV5-6 to TRBJ1-2; tentative D call: TRBD1 (5 bases). V was pared by 3 bases and J by 4 bases, with 7 bases between. The CDR3 is 12 amino acids. The germline CDR1 and CDR2 sequences are SGHDT and YYEEEE.